This T cell receptor beta chain was observed in a study of blood T cell repertoires in COVID-19. Produced via immunoSEQ multiplex PCR; TCRdb's table is partial and in-frame only. Of about 86,000 clones listed, approximately 87% are singletons. Trimming cost V 11 bases and J 4 bases, with 18 bases left between them. Germline CDR1 is MNHEY and CDR2 is SVGAGI. The CDR3 runs 14 residues. The clonotype originates from a human donor in a cohort sampled during active COVID-19. The sequenced material came from peripheral blood. This rearrangement joins TRBV6-5 to TRBJ1-5; no reliable D call. In nucleotides, the CDR3 is TGTGCCTCTATGAGGCGGGGAAGGAATCAGCCCCAGCATTTT. As protein: CASMRRGRNQPQHF.